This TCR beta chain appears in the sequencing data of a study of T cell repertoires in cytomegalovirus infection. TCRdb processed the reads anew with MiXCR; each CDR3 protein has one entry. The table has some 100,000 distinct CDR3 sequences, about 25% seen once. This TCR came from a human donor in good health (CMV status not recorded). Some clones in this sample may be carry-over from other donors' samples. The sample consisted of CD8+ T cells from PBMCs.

The DNA of the CDR3 is TGCGCCAGCAGCCAAGCTGGTACAGTCCCCTGGTACGAGCAGTACTTC. As protein: CASSQAGTVPWYEQYF. The V call is TRBV4-3, the J call TRBJ2-7; D gene uncertain. The germline V and J ends were trimmed by 1 base and 4 bases, with 17 bases remaining between them. From germline, CDR1 is LGHNA and CDR2 YSLEER. CDR3 length: 16 amino acids.